These T cell receptor beta chains were read from a single sample in a study of cytomegalovirus exposure and HLA in healthy donors. Sequencing was performed with immunoSEQ multiplex PCR; in TCRdb, only in-frame clones are kept and a portion is missing. The repertoire holds 160,000 or so clones, 77% seen once, with approximately 2.1% in the top ten. Sequencing was carried out using PBMCs. These receptors were taken from a man in his forties or fifties in good health and CMV-seropositive. CDR3s include the opening cysteine and the closing phenylalanine or tryptophan. A D gene is named only where the DNA matches it firmly. Clone size, where shown, is once, few, many, or a class for clones that have expanded.

clone size	V gene	CDR3 length	D gene	J gene	CDR3 protein	CDR3 DNA
once	TRBV9	16	TRBD1	TRBJ1-3	CASSTQTGFAGNTIYF	TGTGCCAGCAGCACACAGACAGGGTTCGCTGGAAACACCATATATTTT
-	TRBV19	17	-	TRBJ1-2	CASIPQLGGAGYYGYTF	TGTGCCAGTATTCCCCAACTCGGAGGGGCGGGATACTATGGCTACACCTTC
-	TRBV10-2	13	-	TRBJ1-1	CASQRVAGGEAFF	TGCGCCAGCCAACGTGTCGCGGGGGGGGAAGCTTTCTTT
once	TRBV7-2	17	TRBD2	TRBJ2-3	CASSLRERGDFTDTQYF	TGTGCCAGCAGCTTAAGGGAGCGGGGGGATTTCACAGATACGCAGTATTTT
-	TRBV5-8	15	-	TRBJ1-5	CASSLIQSLNQPQHF	TGTGCCAGCAGCTTAATACAGTCGTTGAATCAGCCCCAGCATTTT
-	TRBV18	16	TRBD1	TRBJ1-2	CASSPSPTGEVYGYTF	TGTGCCAGCTCACCATCGCCGACAGGGGAGGTCTATGGCTACACCTTC
-	TRBV28	14	-	TRBJ1-5	CASSLAGFNQPQHF	TGTGCCAGCAGTTTAGCAGGGTTCAATCAGCCCCAGCATTTT
-	TRBV18	17	-	TRBJ1-5	CASSPGSGGGGNQPQHF	TGTGCCAGCTCACCAGGGTCGGGGGGCGGGGGCAATCAGCCCCAGCATTTT
-	TRBV4-3	16	-	TRBJ2-1	CASSPQGSQGYNEQFF	TGCGCCAGCAGCCCCCAGGGGAGTCAGGGATACAATGAGCAGTTCTTC
-	TRBV7-3	14	TRBD1	TRBJ2-2	CASSSTGDAGELFF	TGTGCCAGCAGCTCGACAGGGGATGCCGGGGAGCTGTTTTTT
-	TRBV5-6	14	TRBD2	TRBJ2-7	CASSYGGVLYEQYF	TGTGCCAGCAGCTACGGGGGGGTTCTCTACGAGCAGTACTTC
-	TRBV2	13	-	TRBJ1-6	CASCRGYNSPLHF	TGTGCCAGCTGTCGAGGATATAATTCACCCCTCCACTTT
few	TRBV10-3	14	TRBD2	TRBJ2-1	CAIRASGEYNEQFF	TGTGCCATCAGGGCTAGCGGGGAGTACAATGAGCAGTTCTTC
-	TRBV18	15	-	TRBJ2-2	CASSERIADTGELFF	TGTGCCAGCTCAGAGCGGATAGCTGACACCGGGGAGCTGTTTTTT
-	TRBV5-1	16	-	TRBJ2-5	CASSLGRLGAQETQYF	TGCGCCAGCAGCCTTGGACGCCTGGGGGCCCAAGAGACCCAGTACTTC
once	TRBV19	15	TRBD1	TRBJ1-5	CASTWSGQGNQPQHF	TGTGCCAGTACCTGGAGCGGACAGGGCAATCAGCCCCAGCATTTT
-	TRBV19	18	TRBD1	TRBJ2-2	CASSRGQGTNWNTGELFF	TGTGCCAGTAGTCGAGGACAGGGTACTAACTGGAACACCGGGGAGCTGTTTTTT
-	TRBV7-9	13	-	TRBJ2-7	CASSLSGAYEQYF	TGTGCCAGCAGCTTATCAGGGGCCTACGAGCAGTACTTC
few	TRBV10-2	17	TRBD2	TRBJ2-3	CASSGAAGGASTDTQYF	TGCGCCAGCAGCGGAGCAGCGGGGGGGGCCAGCACAGATACGCAGTATTTT
-	TRBV6-1	16	-	TRBJ1-5	CASSVEGGMSNQPQHF	TGTGCCAGCAGTGTAGAGGGGGGGATGAGCAATCAGCCCCAGCATTTT
-	TRBV7-9	14	TRBD1	TRBJ2-1	CASSPGQGKGEQFF	TGTGCCAGCAGCCCGGGACAGGGGAAGGGTGAGCAGTTCTTC
-	TRBV27	15	TRBD1	TRBJ1-1	CASSLDRGPSTEAFF	TGTGCCAGCAGTTTAGACAGGGGGCCGTCCACTGAAGCTTTCTTT
-	TRBV7-3	14	-	TRBJ1-6	CASSREGTDSPLHF	TGTGCCAGCAGCCGCGAGGGAACAGATTCACCCCTCCACTTT
-	TRBV5-4	15	TRBD1	TRBJ1-1	CASSTQGVMNTEAFF	TGTGCCAGCAGCACCCAGGGGGTCATGAACACTGAAGCTTTCTTT